This is a list of T cell receptor beta chains from one sample in a study of T cell changes during pregnancy in multiple sclerosis. Generated by immunoSEQ multiplex PCR, the TCRdb table keeps only in-frame clones and is missing some. This repertoire shows approximately 110,000 clones, 91% found once; its top ten account for 3% to 3.5%. The sample was peripheral blood, taken after pregnancy. These receptors were collected from a female donor with multiple sclerosis, enrolled in a pregnancy study. The CDR3 runs from the conserved cysteine through the conserved F or W. The D gene is left open where the match is weak. Size values are once, few and many counts, or a class for expanded clones, and some rows have none.

NA,TRBV7-8,TRBJ2-2,NA,CASSWVGSTGELFF,TGTGCCAGCAGCTGGGTGGGCAGCACCGGGGAGCTGTTTTTT
NA,TRBV27,TRBJ1-4,once,CASSPKFRVRSNEKLFF,TGTGCCAGCAGTCCAAAGTTTCGGGTACGGTCAAATGAAAAACTGTTTTTT
TRBD2,TRBV5-1,TRBJ2-3,NA,CASSSSAGGAVDTQYF,TGCGCCAGCAGCTCCTCCGCGGGGGGGGCCGTAGATACGCAGTATTTT
TRBD1,TRBV30,TRBJ2-7,NA,CAWPGTGNTYEQYF,TGTGCCTGGCCCGGGACAGGGAACACCTACGAGCAGTACTTC
NA,TRBV7-7,TRBJ1-2,NA,CASSFQPYRVRHLIGVNYGYTF,TGTGCTAGCAGCTTCCAACCATATCGGGTTCGACACCTAATAGGGGTTAACTATGGCTACACCTTC
NA,TRBV19,TRBJ2-3,NA,CASSPTLGGGADTQYF,TGTGCCAGTAGTCCCACTTTAGGGGGGGGCGCAGATACGCAGTATTTT
NA,TRBV10-3,TRBJ1-2,NA,CAISVDRWGGYTF,TGTGCCATCAGTGTAGACAGGTGGGGTGGCTACACCTTC
TRBD1,TRBV18,TRBJ1-6,once,CASSPPGQGLRGSPLHF,TGTGCCAGCTCACCCCCGGGACAGGGCTTGCGAGGATCACCCCTCCACTTT
TRBD1,TRBV2,TRBJ1-6,once,CASSEAGTGSNSPLHF,TGTGCCAGCAGTGAAGCGGGGACAGGCAGTAATTCACCCCTCCACTTT
NA,TRBV29-1,TRBJ2-2,NA,CSVEASGGNAGELFF,TGCAGCGTTGAAGCCAGCGGTGGAAATGCCGGGGAGCTGTTTTTT
TRBD2,TRBV19,TRBJ2-1,NA,CASRTSGSYNEQFF,TGTGCCAGTCGGACTAGCGGGAGCTACAATGAGCAGTTCTTC
NA,TRBV5-6,TRBJ1-5,NA,CASSFGGVSNQPQHF,TGTGCCAGCAGCTTTGGGGGGGTCAGCAATCAGCCCCAGCATTTT
NA,TRBV27,TRBJ2-7,NA,CASTDRLSYEQYF,TGTGCCAGCACCGACAGACTCTCCTACGAGCAGTACTTC
NA,TRBV2,TRBJ2-6,NA,CASSPGKSGANVLTF,TGTGCCAGCAGTCCAGGGAAATCTGGGGCCAACGTCCTGACTTTC
NA,TRBV6-6,TRBJ2-2,NA,CASREGVNTGELFF,TGTGCCAGCAGAGAGGGGGTAAACACCGGGGAGCTGTTTTTT
NA,TRBV9,TRBJ1-5,once,CASSVGGRGGQPQHF,TGTGCCAGCAGCGTAGGTGGGAGGGGAGGCCAGCCCCAGCATTTT
NA,TRBV4-2,TRBJ2-2,NA,CASSQAGSTGELFF,TGTGCCAGCAGCCAGGCGGGGAGCACCGGGGAGCTGTTTTTT
NA,TRBV19,TRBJ1-1,once,CASSIGAPRAFF,TGTGCCAGTAGTATAGGGGCGCCGAGAGCTTTCTTT
TRBD2,TRBV9,TRBJ2-2,NA,CASNRGGSTPTGELFF,TGTGCCAGCAACCGCGGGGGGTCAACCCCCACCGGGGAGCTGTTTTTT
TRBD2,TRBV2,TRBJ2-3,once,CASIKFGGGLTDTQYF,TGTGCCAGCATTAAATTTGGCGGGGGACTCACAGATACGCAGTATTTT
NA,TRBV25-1,TRBJ1-3,NA,CASSLGGGNTIYF,TGTGCCAGCAGCCTAGGGGGTGGAAACACCATATATTTT
NA,TRBV7-8,TRBJ2-3,few,CASSFQTGTDTQYF,TGTGCCAGCAGCTTTCAGACAGGCACAGATACGCAGTATTTT
NA,TRBV9,TRBJ1-3,once,CASSVGVSSGNTIYF,TGTGCCAGCAGCGTAGGTGTGAGCTCTGGAAACACCATATATTTT
NA,TRBV5-1,TRBJ1-2,NA,CASSSDTYGYTF,TGCGCCAGCAGCTCGGACACCTATGGCTACACCTTC
TRBD2,TRBV7-9,TRBJ2-7,NA,CASSPLHGGGILNEQYF,TGTGCCAGCAGCCCCCTTCACGGCGGGGGGATCCTCAACGAGCAGTACTTC
NA,TRBV5-1,TRBJ2-3,NA,CASSRLEWGTDTQYF,TGCGCCAGCAGCCGTCTAGAGTGGGGCACAGATACGCAGTATTTT
NA,TRBV25-1,TRBJ1-2,NA,CASSDTGRVGYGYTF,TGTGCCAGCAGTGATACTGGCAGGGTAGGGTATGGCTACACCTTC